This T cell receptor beta chain stems from a study of molecular identifiers for immune sequencing clone quantification. Study-wide findings and caveats: Clones above 20 RNA copies contained over 97% of effector molecules and under 1% of naive molecules.

This clonotype was counted a single time. The target antigen is unknown. A read error may produce the germline difference seen at one junction end. Using its own MiXCR run on the PCR reads, TCRdb lists one record per CDR3 protein. The repertoire has 460,000 or so distinct CDR3 sequences, about 25% of them found once; the top ten carry over 0.6%. Looked up from germline, CDR1 is SGHNT and CDR2 is YYREEE (reference sequence). The CDR3 loop spans 16 amino acids. Sorted cell numbers of roughly 17,000 to 1,100,000, with 10%, 30% or 50% RNA, served as input for naive CD8 libraries. The V gene is TRBV5-4, the J gene TRBJ2-5; 11 bases are shared with TRBD1. The source material was naive CD8+ T cells from blood, with Jurkat cell RNA spiked in. The subset was: FACS-sorted CD8+CD4-CCR7+CD45RA+ naive T cells. The sequence derives from a human donor in good health. Some libraries in this study had Jurkat cell RNA spiked in. In DNA form, the CDR3 reads TGTACCAGCAGCTTTGCCGGACAGGGGGCATCCGAGACCCAGTACTTC. It translates to CTSSFAGQGASETQYF.